The 22 T cell receptor beta chains reported below all come from one sample, sequenced in a study of blood T cell repertoires in COVID-19. The repertoire was sequenced with immunoSEQ multiplex PCR; TCRdb's copy has only in-frame clones and lacks some. The sample lists roughly 320,000 clones; about 90% were seen once. Sequencing was done on a sample of peripheral blood. These receptors all come from a young woman with COVID-19, enrolled during active disease.

The chain recombines TRBV5-1 with TRBJ2-3, with 7 bases aligning to TRBD2. With V trimmed by 4 bases and J by 1 base, 9 bases remained unmatched. CDR3 size: 16 residues. Per germline, CDR1 SGHRS and CDR2 YFSETQ. The CDR3 here is CASSPSAGVGTDTQYF. The CDR3 DNA reads TGCGCCAGCAGCCCCTCGGCGGGGGTGGGCACAGATACGCAGTATTTT.

In this sample, this clone turned up a few times. The chain has TRBV10-3 and TRBJ2-5; D is possibly TRBD1 (6 bases). This CDR3 is 17 amino acids long. CDR1 and CDR2 (germline): ENHRY, SYGVKD. V was shortened by 2 bases and J by 2 bases, with 18 bases between the two germline ends. CDR3 sequence (DNA): TGTGCCATCAGTGAGCCATTGGGCAGGGGTGGGCAAGAGACCCAGTACTTC. Protein: CAISEPLGRGGQETQYF.

This chain links TRBV5-8 with TRBJ1-3; 9 bases match TRBD1. The junction had 6 bases not matched to a gene; V was cut back by 0 bases and J by 8 bases. The V gene's germline CDR1 is SGHTS and CDR2 YDEGEE. The CDR3 has 15 residues. This chain's CDR3 is CASSLAEDRGDTIYF. The DNA of the CDR3 is TGTGCCAGCAGCTTGGCCGAGGACAGGGGAGACACCATATATTTT.

J is TRBJ2-5 and V is TRBV7-9; TRBD1 agrees at 7 bases. CDR1 is SEHNR, CDR2 FQNEAQ, per germline (reference sequence). V shed 4 bases, J shed 5 bases, and the junction held 10 bases outside the gene matches. The CDR3 extends over 15 amino acids. The CDR3: CASSSGTVDPETQYF. The DNA for the CDR3 is TGTGCCAGCAGCTCCGGGACAGTCGATCCGGAGACCCAGTACTTC.

Only one count was recorded for this clone. This CDR3 is CASSLGDRVTQPQHF. The CDR3 DNA reads TGTGCCAGCAGTTTGGGAGACAGGGTAACCCAGCCCCAGCATTTT. J is TRBJ1-5 and V is TRBV28; 7 nucleotides match TRBD1. The CDR3 is 15 residues long. Germline V lookup: CDR1 MDHEN, CDR2 SYDVKM. J was trimmed by 7 bases and V by 3 bases; bases with no gene match: 9.

This clone occurred once. J is TRBJ1-1 and V is TRBV19; no clear D. The germline V and J ends were trimmed by 7 bases and 2 bases, with 17 bases remaining between them. The CDR3 is made up of 15 amino acids. Germline values: CDR1 LNHDA, CDR2 SQIVND (reference sequence). The CDR3 region is CASTYGERANTEAFF. DNA for the CDR3: TGTGCCAGTACCTACGGGGAGCGGGCAAACACTGAAGCTTTCTTT.

This clone was recorded a few times. The rearrangement links TRBV10-2 to TRBJ2-3; perhaps TRBD2 as D (5 bases). The length of the CDR3 is 16 residues. Germline CDR1 WSHSY, CDR2 SAAADI. V lost 2 bases and J 3 bases, leaving 15 bases between the germline ends. The DNA of the CDR3 is TGCGCCAGCAGTGAGGGGATTTGGGAGAGGACAGATACGCAGTATTTT. This encodes CASSEGIWERTDTQYF.

This clone was found a few times. This chain links TRBV3-1 (or the pseudogene TRBV3-2) with TRBJ2-5; possibly TRBD1 for D (6 bases). This CDR3 has 15 residues. With 4 bases removed from V and 5 bases from J, the gap between germline ends came to 17 bases. Germline CDR1 LGHDT, CDR2 YNNKEL (reference sequence). CDR3 sequence (DNA): TGTGCCAGCAGCCGAACCGGGACCCAGGGGGAGACCCAGTACTTC. Protein: CASSRTGTQGETQYF.

This chain joins TRBV11-2 and TRBJ1-1, with D uncertain. Deletions cut 8 bases from V and 0 bases from J, with 10 bases between. This CDR3 has 13 amino acids. Germline assignment: CDR1 SGHAT and CDR2 FQNNGV. CDR3: CASGLAVNTEAFF. CDR3 nucleotide sequence: TGTGCCAGCGGCCTCGCAGTGAACACTGAAGCTTTCTTT.

The V and J genes are TRBV7-6 and TRBJ2-1, with a weak D call TRBD1 (6 bases). Germline V gene data show CDR1 as SGHVS and CDR2 as FNYEAQ. V lost 0 bases and J lost 3, with 12 bases in between. CDR3 length: 16 residues. CDR3: CASSLAPDSYYNEQFF. The DNA of the CDR3 is TGTGCCAGCAGCTTAGCGCCGGACAGTTACTACAATGAGCAGTTCTTC.

This chain joins TRBV4-3 and TRBJ2-2; 10 bases match TRBD1. The trim removed 0 bases at V and 4 bases at J, leaving 5 bases unmatched. Per the germline V gene, CDR1 is LGHNA and CDR2 is YSLEER. This CDR3 contains 17 residues. For the CDR3, the DNA is TGCGCCAGCAGCCAAGATCGGAGACAGGGGGCCACCGGGGAGCTGTTTTTT. Its protein product is CASSQDRRQGATGELFF.

This chain connects TRBV4-2 to TRBJ1-5; possibly TRBD1 for D (5 bases). The germline V and J ends were trimmed by 1 base and 0 bases, with 13 bases remaining between them. Germline-derived CDR1 and CDR2 are LGHNA and YNFKEQ. The CDR3 covers 17 residues. CDR3 region: CASSQVGGWDSNQPQHF. CDR3 coding DNA: TGTGCCAGCAGCCAAGTTGGGGGGTGGGATAGCAATCAGCCCCAGCATTTT.

This chain connects TRBV2 to TRBJ2-1; the match to TRBD2 covers 8 bases. Per the germline V gene, CDR1 is SNHLY and CDR2 is FYNNEI. V gave up 7 bases and J gave up 8 bases; unmatched junction bases: 10. The CDR3 loop spans 14 amino acids. CDR3 nucleotides: TGTGCCAGCACGGGAGGGGGACGCACGGATGAGCAGTTCTTC. This encodes CASTGGGRTDEQFF.

The chain is built from TRBV6-4 and TRBJ2-1; 10 nucleotides align to TRBD2. Per the germline V gene, CDR1 is MRHNA and CDR2 is SNTAGT. The CDR3 covers 15 residues. V was clipped by 3 bases and J by 6 bases; unmatched bases: 5. CDR3 nucleotides: TGTGCCAGCAGTGATAAACTAGCGGGGAGCAATGAGCAGTTCTTC. Translated, it gives CASSDKLAGSNEQFF.

The chain is built from TRBV15 and TRBJ1-5, with D perhaps matching TRBD1 (5 bases). The V end lost 0 bases, the J end lost 0 bases, and 12 bases lay between the germline ends. CDR3 size: 17 residues. Germline V lookup: CDR1 LNHNV, CDR2 YYDKDF (reference sequence). CDR3 coding DNA: TGTGCCACCAGCAGAGATGCGACCAGGGTTAGCAATCAGCCCCAGCATTTT. Its translation is CATSRDATRVSNQPQHF.

This clone was seen only once. The gene calls are TRBV7-9 and TRBJ2-5; 8 bases align to TRBD1. CDR1 is SEHNR, CDR2 FQNEAQ, per germline (reference sequence). V was pared by 3 bases and J by 4 bases, with 4 bases of the junction left unmatched. The CDR3 covers 14 residues. This chain's CDR3 is CASSLTGVGETQYF. The DNA for the CDR3 is TGTGCCAGCAGCTTGACAGGGGTCGGAGAGACCCAGTACTTC.

This rearrangement joins TRBV24-1 to TRBJ2-3; possible D gene TRBD2, 6 bases. The CDR3 covers 16 residues. The germline V gene encodes CDR1 KGHDR and CDR2 SFDVKD. The V and J ends lost 1 base and 3 bases respectively, with 13 bases between them. CDR3 sequence (DNA): TGTGCCACCAGTGATTTTGGGGGGTCGGGGACAGATACGCAGTATTTT. This codes for CATSDFGGSGTDTQYF.

This sequence joins TRBV18 and TRBJ1-1; TRBD1 matches at 8 bases. CDR1 and CDR2 (germline): KGHSH, LQKENI. This CDR3 comprises 14 residues. V dropped 3 bases and J dropped 4; count of bases not matched to a gene: 4. The chain's CDR3 is CASSPGQGSTEAFF. As DNA, the CDR3 is TGTGCCAGCTCACCTGGACAGGGTAGCACTGAAGCTTTCTTT.

This chain links TRBV7-2 with TRBJ2-1; TRBD2 is a possible D gene (6 bases). Looked up from germline, CDR1 is SGHTA and CDR2 is FQGNSA. This CDR3 contains 16 residues. The V gene lost 2 bases and the J gene lost 6 bases, with 17 bases spanning the gap. This CDR3 reads CASSLSPRGTGNEQFF. In DNA form, the CDR3 reads TGTGCCAGCAGCTTAAGTCCGCGGGGAACGGGCAATGAGCAGTTCTTC.

Written as DNA, the CDR3 is TGTGCCAGCAGCTCAAGGACAGACCACTATGGCTACACCTTC. This gives the protein CASSSRTDHYGYTF. The rearrangement links TRBV5-8 to TRBJ1-2; weak D call: TRBD1 (6 bases). In germline, CDR1 is SGHTS, CDR2 YDEGEE. CDR3 length: 14 residues. Trimming took 3 bases from V and 3 from J, leaving 12 bases between them.

The chain is built from TRBV4-3 and TRBJ1-1; D uncertain. The V gene lost 1 base and the J gene lost 1 base, with 10 bases spanning the gap. Per the germline V gene, CDR1 is LGHNA and CDR2 is YSLEER. There are 15 residues in the CDR3. CDR3 bases: TGCGCCAGCAGCCAAGCACGAACTCGGAACACTGAAGCTTTCTTT. It is translated as CASSQARTRNTEAFF.

The chain is built from TRBV20-1 and TRBJ1-5, with 8 bases matching TRBD1. Germline lookup yields CDR1 DFQATT and CDR2 SNEGSKA (reference sequence). V lost 3 bases and J lost 5; bases outside the gene matches: 6. The CDR3 extends over 14 amino acids. CDR3 coding DNA: TGCAGTGCTAGTTTCGGGACAGGTCATCAGCCCCAGCATTTT. Amino acids: CSASFGTGHQPQHF.